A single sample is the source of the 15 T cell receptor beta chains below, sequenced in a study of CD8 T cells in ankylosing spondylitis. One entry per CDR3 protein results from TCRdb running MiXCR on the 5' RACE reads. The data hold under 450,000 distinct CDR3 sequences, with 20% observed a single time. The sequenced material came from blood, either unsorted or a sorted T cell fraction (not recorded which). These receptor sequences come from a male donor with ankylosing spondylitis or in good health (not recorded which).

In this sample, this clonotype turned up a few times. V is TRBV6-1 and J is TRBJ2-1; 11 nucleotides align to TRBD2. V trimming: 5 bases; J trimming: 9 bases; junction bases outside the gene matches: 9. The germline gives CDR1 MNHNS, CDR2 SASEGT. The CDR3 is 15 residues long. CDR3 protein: CASSPSSGGYGEQFF. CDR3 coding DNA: TGTGCCAGCAGTCCCTCTAGCGGGGGGTACGGTGAGCAGTTCTTC.

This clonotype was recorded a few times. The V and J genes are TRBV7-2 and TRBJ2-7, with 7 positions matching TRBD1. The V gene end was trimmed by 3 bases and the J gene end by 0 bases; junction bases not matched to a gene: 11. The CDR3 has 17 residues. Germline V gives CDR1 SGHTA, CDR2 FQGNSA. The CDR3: CASSLARTGRASYEQYF. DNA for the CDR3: TGTGCCAGCAGCTTGGCCAGGACAGGCCGAGCCTCCTACGAGCAGTACTTC.

In nucleotides, the CDR3 is TGTGCCGTCTTACAAGGAAATACGCAGTATTTT. It translates to CAVLQGNTQYF. V gene TRBV24-1 combines with J gene TRBJ2-3; D ambiguous. This CDR3 comprises 11 residues. Germline-derived CDR1 and CDR2 are KGHDR and SFDVKD. V was pared by 12 bases and J by 7 bases, with 13 bases between.

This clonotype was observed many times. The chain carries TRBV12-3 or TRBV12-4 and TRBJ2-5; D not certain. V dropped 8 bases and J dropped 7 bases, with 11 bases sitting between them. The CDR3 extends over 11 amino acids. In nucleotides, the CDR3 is TGTGCCAGCTCAAAGAGTGGGACCCAGTACTTC. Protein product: CASSKSGTQYF.

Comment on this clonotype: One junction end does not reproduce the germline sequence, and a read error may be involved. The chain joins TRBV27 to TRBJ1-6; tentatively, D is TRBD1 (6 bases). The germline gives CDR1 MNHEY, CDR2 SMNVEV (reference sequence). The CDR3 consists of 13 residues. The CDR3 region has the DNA TGTACCAGCAGTTTAGGGGGGTATTCACCCCTCCACTTT. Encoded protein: CTSSLGGYSPLHF.

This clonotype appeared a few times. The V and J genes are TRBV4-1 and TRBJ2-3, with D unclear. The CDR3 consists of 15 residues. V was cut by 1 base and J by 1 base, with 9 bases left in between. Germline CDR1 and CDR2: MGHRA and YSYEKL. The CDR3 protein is CASSQVQDGTDTQYF. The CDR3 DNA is TGCGCCAGCAGCCAAGTCCAGGACGGCACAGATACGCAGTATTTT.

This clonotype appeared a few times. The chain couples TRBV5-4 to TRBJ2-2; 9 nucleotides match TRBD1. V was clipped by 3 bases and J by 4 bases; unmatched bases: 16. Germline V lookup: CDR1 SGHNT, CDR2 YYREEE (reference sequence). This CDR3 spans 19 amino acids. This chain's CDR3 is CASSSVKHGTGSGTGELFF. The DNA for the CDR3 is TGTGCCAGCAGCTCGGTGAAACACGGGACAGGGTCGGGCACCGGGGAGCTGTTTTTT.

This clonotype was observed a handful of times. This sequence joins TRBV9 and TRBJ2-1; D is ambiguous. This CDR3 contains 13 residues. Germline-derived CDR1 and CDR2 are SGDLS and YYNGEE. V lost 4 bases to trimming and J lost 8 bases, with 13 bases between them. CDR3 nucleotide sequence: TGTGCCAGCAGCCCCCCCTCGACATATGAGCAGTTCTTC. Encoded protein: CASSPPSTYEQFF.

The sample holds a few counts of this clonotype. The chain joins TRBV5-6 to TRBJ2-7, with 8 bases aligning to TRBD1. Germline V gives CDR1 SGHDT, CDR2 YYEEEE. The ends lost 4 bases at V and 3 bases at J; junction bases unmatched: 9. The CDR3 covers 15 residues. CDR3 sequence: CASSPGQGVGYEQYF. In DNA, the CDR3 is TGTGCCAGCAGCCCCGGACAGGGCGTAGGCTACGAGCAGTACTTC. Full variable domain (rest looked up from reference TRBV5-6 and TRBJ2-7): DAGVTQSPTHLIKTRGQQVTLRCSPKSGHDTVSWYQQALGQGPQFIFQYYEEEERQRGNFPDRFSGHQFPNYSSELNVNALLLGDSALYLCASSPGQGVGYEQYFGPGTRLTVT.

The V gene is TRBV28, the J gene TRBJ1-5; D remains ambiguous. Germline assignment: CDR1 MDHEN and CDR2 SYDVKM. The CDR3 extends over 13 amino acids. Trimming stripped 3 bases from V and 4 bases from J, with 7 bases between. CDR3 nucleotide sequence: TGTGCCAGCAGTTTGTGGGCTAATCAGCCCCAGCATTTT. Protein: CASSLWANQPQHF.

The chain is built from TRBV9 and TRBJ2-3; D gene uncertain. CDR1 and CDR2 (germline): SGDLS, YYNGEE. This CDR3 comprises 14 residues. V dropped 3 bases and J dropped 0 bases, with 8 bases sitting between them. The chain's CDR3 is CASSAQTSTDTQYF. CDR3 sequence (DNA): TGTGCCAGCAGCGCCCAGACTAGCACAGATACGCAGTATTTT. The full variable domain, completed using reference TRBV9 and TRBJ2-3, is DSGVTQTPKHLITATGQRVTLRCSPRSGDLSVYWYQQSLDQGLQFLIQYYNGEERAKGNILERFSAQQFPDLHSELNLSSLELGDSALYFCASSAQTSTDTQYFGPGTRLTVL.

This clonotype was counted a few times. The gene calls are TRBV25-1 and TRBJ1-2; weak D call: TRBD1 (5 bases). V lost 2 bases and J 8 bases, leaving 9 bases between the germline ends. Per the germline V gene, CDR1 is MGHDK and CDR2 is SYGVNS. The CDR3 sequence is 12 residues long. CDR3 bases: TGTGCCAGCAGTGAAGGGGCCTGGGGCTACACCTTC. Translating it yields CASSEGAWGYTF.

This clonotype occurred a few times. The CDR3 coding sequence is TGCAGTGCTACCCTCGGGCGGGGGACTGGGGCCAACGTCCTGACTTTC. Protein sequence: CSATLGRGTGANVLTF. The chain has TRBV20-1 and TRBJ2-6; 7 positions agree with TRBD2. CDR3 length equals 16 residues. Trimming at V came to 4 bases and at J to 2 bases, leaving 8 bases not matched to a gene. The germline CDR1 and CDR2 sequences are DFQATT and SNEGSKA (reference sequence).

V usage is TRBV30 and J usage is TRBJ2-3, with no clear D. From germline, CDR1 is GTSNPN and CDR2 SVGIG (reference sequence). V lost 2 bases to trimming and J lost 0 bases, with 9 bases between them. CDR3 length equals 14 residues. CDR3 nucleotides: TGTGCCTGGAGTCGGCTAACTAGCACAGATACGCAGTATTTT. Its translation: CAWSRLTSTDTQYF.

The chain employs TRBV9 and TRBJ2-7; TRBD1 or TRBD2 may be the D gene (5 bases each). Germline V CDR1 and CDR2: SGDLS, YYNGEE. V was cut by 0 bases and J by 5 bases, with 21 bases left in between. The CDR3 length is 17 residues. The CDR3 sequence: CASSVDEGFRVSHEQYF. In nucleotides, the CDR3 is TGTGCCAGCAGCGTAGATGAGGGGTTTAGGGTTTCCCACGAGCAGTACTTC. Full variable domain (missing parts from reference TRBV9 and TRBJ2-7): DSGVTQTPKHLITATGQRVTLRCSPRSGDLSVYWYQQSLDQGLQFLIQYYNGEERAKGNILERFSAQQFPDLHSELNLSSLELGDSALYFCASSVDEGFRVSHEQYFGPGTRLTVT.